The 14 T cell receptor beta chains given below trace back to one sample, sequenced in a study of cytomegalovirus exposure and HLA in healthy donors. In the PCR, 60 Vbeta and 13 Jbeta primers were used. The repertoire was sequenced with immunoSEQ multiplex PCR; TCRdb's copy has only in-frame clones and lacks some. The repertoire holds more than 100,000 clones, with around 78% as singletons. The sequencing sample was made of PBMCs. The receptors were sampled from a woman aged 18-30 years in good health and CMV-seronegative.

The chain recombines TRBV7-2 with TRBJ2-7; the D is unclear. Trimming took off 1 base at V and 1 base at J, with 8 bases between the two ends. The CDR3 contains 14 residues. Per the germline V gene, CDR1 is SGHTA and CDR2 is FQGNSA. CDR3 sequence reads: CASSLDVLSYEQYF. CDR3 DNA sequence: TGTGCCAGCAGCTTAGACGTCCTATCCTACGAGCAGTACTTC.

The chain uses TRBV10-2 and TRBJ1-5; the match to TRBD1 covers 8 bases. The CDR3 length is 15 residues. Germline CDR1 reads WSHSY; CDR2 reads SAAADI. The J segment lost 6 bases and the V segment lost 4 bases, leaving 8 bases of the junction unmatched. CDR3 bases: TGCGCCAGCAGTGCCCTGACAGGGGAGGGTCAGCCCCAGCATTTT. It is translated as CASSALTGEGQPQHF.

A single count supports this clone. The chain employs TRBV6-5 and TRBJ1-2; TRBD1 agrees at 8 bases. J was trimmed by 5 bases and V by 8 bases; bases with no gene match: 10. This CDR3 region has 14 residues. In germline, CDR1 is MNHEY, CDR2 SVGAGI. The CDR3 is CASYGQGGPYGYTF. The CDR3 DNA follows: TGTGCCAGCTATGGACAGGGAGGTCCTTATGGCTACACCTTC.

The genes are TRBV5-1 and TRBJ1-1; 7 bases fit TRBD1. The CDR3 contains 14 residues. CDR1 is SGHRS and CDR2 is YFSETQ in the germline V gene. V was pared by 3 bases and J by 3 bases, with 5 bases of the junction left unmatched. The CDR3 nucleotides are TGCGCCAGCAGCTCATACACAGGGGACACTGAAGCTTTCTTT. Translated, it gives CASSSYTGDTEAFF. Looking up the rest from reference TRBV5-1 and TRBJ1-1 gives the full variable domain: KAGVTQTPRYLIKTRGQQVTLSCSPISGHRSVSWYQQTPGQGLQFLFEYFSETQRNKGNFPGRFSGRQFSNSRSEMNVSTLELGDSALYLCASSSYTGDTEAFFGQGTRLTVV.

The rearrangement uses TRBV5-1 and TRBJ2-7, with TRBD2 identical over 14 bases. This CDR3 has 18 amino acids. V lost 0 bases and J lost 7; bases outside the gene matches: 12. Germline assignment: CDR1 SGHRS and CDR2 YFSETQ. The CDR3 here is CASSLAATSGRANGEQYF. DNA for the CDR3: TGCGCCAGCAGCTTGGCCGCGACTAGCGGGAGGGCCAACGGTGAGCAGTACTTC.

The chain couples TRBV19 to TRBJ2-1, with 11 bases that match TRBD1. CDR1 and CDR2 (germline): LNHDA, SQIVND (reference sequence). V gave up 6 bases and J gave up 6 bases; unmatched junction bases: 7. This CDR3 has 15 amino acids. CDR3 DNA sequence: TGTGCCAGTAGCCCCGGACAGGGGGCTTTCAATGAGCAGTTCTTC. It translates to CASSPGQGAFNEQFF.

V gene TRBV4-2 combines with J gene TRBJ2-1; TRBD2 agrees at 16 bases. The trim removed 2 bases at V and 8 bases at J, leaving 6 bases unmatched. CDR1 is LGHNA, CDR2 YNFKEQ, per germline. The CDR3 has 17 amino acids. DNA for the CDR3: TGTGCCAGCAGCCAAATGGGACTAGCGGGAGGGAGCCATGAGCAGTTCTTC. It yields the protein CASSQMGLAGGSHEQFF.

The V gene is TRBV4-1, the J gene TRBJ1-1; 7 bases map to TRBD1. Germline V gene lookup returns CDR1 MGHRA and CDR2 YSYEKL. The CDR3 spans 16 residues. V shed 8 bases, J shed 1 base, and the junction held 13 bases outside the gene matches. The CDR3: CASRKEGALRNTEAFF. The CDR3 nucleotides read TGCGCCAGCCGTAAAGAGGGGGCCTTGAGGAACACTGAAGCTTTCTTT.

The J gene is TRBJ2-7, the V gene TRBV27; D is possibly TRBD1 (6 bases). Per the germline V gene, CDR1 is MNHEY and CDR2 is SMNVEV (reference sequence). Trimming stripped 2 bases from V and 2 bases from J, with 10 bases between. This CDR3 region has 14 residues. This CDR3 reads CASSLGGKAYEQYF. CDR3 bases: TGTGCCAGCAGTTTAGGGGGCAAGGCCTACGAGCAGTACTTC.

V is TRBV6-5 and J is TRBJ1-2; TRBD1 aligns across 9 bases. The ends lost 7 bases at V and 8 bases at J; junction bases unmatched: 11. This CDR3 comprises 14 residues. Germline V gives CDR1 MNHEY, CDR2 SVGAGI. The CDR3: CASTSGQGNKGYTF. Written as DNA, the CDR3 is TGTGCCAGCACCTCCGGACAGGGGAATAAAGGCTACACCTTC.

The CDR3 sequence: CASSLLGIWGDEQFF. CDR3 nucleotide sequence: TGTGCCAGCAGCTTGTTAGGCATCTGGGGAGATGAGCAGTTCTTC. The chain recombines TRBV5-5 with TRBJ2-1, with D possibly TRBD2 on 5 matching bases. V lost 1 base, J lost 8 bases, and 16 bases lay in between. The germline V gene has CDR1 SGHKS and CDR2 YYEKEE (reference sequence). The CDR3 consists of 15 residues. Supplemented by reference TRBV5-5 and TRBJ2-1, the full variable domain reads DAGVTQSPTHLIKTRGQQVTLRCSPISGHKSVSWYQQVLGQGPQFIFQYYEKEERGRGNFPDRFSARQFPNYSSELNVNALLLGDSALYLCASSLLGIWGDEQFFGPGTRLTVL.

This clone appeared a few times. This chain links TRBV10-3 with TRBJ2-7; 13 bases agree with TRBD2. Germline CDR1 reads ENHRY; CDR2 reads SYGVKD. The CDR3 extends over 14 amino acids. Losses at the gene ends were 4 bases for V and 7 bases for J; bases not matched to a gene: 4. The CDR3 is CAISGRLAGGEQYF. Written as DNA, the CDR3 is TGTGCCATCAGTGGGAGACTAGCGGGAGGTGAGCAGTACTTC.

This rearrangement joins TRBV19 to TRBJ1-1, with D perhaps matching TRBD1 (6 bases). There are 14 residues in the CDR3. Germline V gives CDR1 LNHDA, CDR2 SQIVND (reference sequence). Trimming left V 7 bases short and J 1 base short, with 13 bases between. The CDR3 loop is CASIEQGANTEAFF. In DNA form, the CDR3 reads TGTGCCAGTATCGAACAGGGCGCGAACACTGAAGCTTTCTTT. The entire variable domain, with the rest obtained from reference TRBV19 and TRBJ1-1, is as follows: DGGITQSPKYLFRKEGQNVTLSCEQNLNHDAMYWYRQDPGQGLRLIYYSQIVNDFQKGDIAEGYSVSREKKESFPLTVTSAQKNPTAFYLCASIEQGANTEAFFGQGTRLTVV.

The rearrangement links TRBV29-1 to TRBJ2-7; D gene unclear. V dropped 7 bases and J dropped 3 bases, with 10 bases sitting between them. The CDR3 covers 11 residues. Per germline, CDR1 SQVTM and CDR2 ANQGSEA. The CDR3 is CSALVDYEQYF. The CDR3 coding sequence is TGCAGCGCGTTAGTAGACTACGAGCAGTACTTC.